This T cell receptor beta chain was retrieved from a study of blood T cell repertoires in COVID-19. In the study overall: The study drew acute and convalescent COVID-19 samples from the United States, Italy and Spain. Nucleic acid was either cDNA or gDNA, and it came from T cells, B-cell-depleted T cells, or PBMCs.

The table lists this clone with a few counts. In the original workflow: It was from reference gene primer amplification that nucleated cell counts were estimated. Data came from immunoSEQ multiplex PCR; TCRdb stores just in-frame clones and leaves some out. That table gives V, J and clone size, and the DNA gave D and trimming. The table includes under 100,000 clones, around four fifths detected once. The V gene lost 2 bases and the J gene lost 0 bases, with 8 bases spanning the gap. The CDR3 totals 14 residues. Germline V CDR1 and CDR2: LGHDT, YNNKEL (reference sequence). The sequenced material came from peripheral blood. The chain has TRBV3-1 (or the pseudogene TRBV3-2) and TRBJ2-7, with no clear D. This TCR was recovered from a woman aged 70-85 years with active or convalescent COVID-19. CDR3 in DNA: TGTGCCAGCAGCCAAACTACCGGCTCCTACGAGCAGTACTTC. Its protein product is CASSQTTGSYEQYF.